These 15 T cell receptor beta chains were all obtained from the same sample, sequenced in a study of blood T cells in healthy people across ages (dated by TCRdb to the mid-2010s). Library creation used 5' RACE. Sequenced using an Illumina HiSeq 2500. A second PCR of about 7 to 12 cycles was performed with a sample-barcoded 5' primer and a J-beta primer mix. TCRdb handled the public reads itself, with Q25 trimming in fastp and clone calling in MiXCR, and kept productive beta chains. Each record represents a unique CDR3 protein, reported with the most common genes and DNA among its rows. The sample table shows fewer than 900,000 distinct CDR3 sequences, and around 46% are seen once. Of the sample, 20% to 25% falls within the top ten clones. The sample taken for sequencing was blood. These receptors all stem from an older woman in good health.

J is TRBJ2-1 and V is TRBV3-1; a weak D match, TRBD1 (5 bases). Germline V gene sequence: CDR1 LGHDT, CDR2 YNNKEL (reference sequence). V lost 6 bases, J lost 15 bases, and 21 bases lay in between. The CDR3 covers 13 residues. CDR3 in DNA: TGTGCCAGCAGACCGGTTGGAGACCCCAGGGCGTTCTTC. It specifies CASRPVGDPRAFF.

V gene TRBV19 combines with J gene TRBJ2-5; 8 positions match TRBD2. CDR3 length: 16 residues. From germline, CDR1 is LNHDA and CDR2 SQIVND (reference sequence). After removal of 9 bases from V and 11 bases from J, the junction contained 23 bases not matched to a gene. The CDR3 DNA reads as TGTGCCAGCCATATTGCGGGGGGAATGGTCTACAATGAGCAGTACTTC. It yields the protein CASHIAGGMVYNEQYF.

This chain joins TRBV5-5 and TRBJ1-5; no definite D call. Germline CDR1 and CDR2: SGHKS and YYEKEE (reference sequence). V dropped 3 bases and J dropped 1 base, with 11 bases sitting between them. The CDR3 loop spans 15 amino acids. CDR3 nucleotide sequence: TGTGCCAGCAGCTACGGGGATACGAGCAATCAGCCCCAGCATTTT. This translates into CASSYGDTSNQPQHF. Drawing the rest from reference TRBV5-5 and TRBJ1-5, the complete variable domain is DAGVTQSPTHLIKTRGQQVTLRCSPISGHKSVSWYQQVLGQGPQFIFQYYEKEERGRGNFPDRFSARQFPNYSSELNVNALLLGDSALYLCASSYGDTSNQPQHFGDGTRLSIL.

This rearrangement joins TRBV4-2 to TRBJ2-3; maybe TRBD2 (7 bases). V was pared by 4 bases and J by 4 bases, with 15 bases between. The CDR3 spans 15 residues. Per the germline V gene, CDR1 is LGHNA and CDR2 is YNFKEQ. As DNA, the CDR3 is TGTGCCAGCAGCCTGGAGGGGGGGCATGCAGATACGCAGTATTTT. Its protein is CASSLEGGHADTQYF.

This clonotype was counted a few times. The CDR3 DNA reads as TGTGCCAGCAGCCAAACAGGGGGCTTTTACGAGCAGTACTTC. This encodes CASSQTGGFYEQYF. This chain connects TRBV3-1 to TRBJ2-7; 9 bases match TRBD1. V lost 2 bases, J lost 4 bases, and 3 bases stayed unmatched. The V gene's germline CDR1 is LGHDT and CDR2 YNNKEL (reference sequence). The CDR3 contains 14 residues.

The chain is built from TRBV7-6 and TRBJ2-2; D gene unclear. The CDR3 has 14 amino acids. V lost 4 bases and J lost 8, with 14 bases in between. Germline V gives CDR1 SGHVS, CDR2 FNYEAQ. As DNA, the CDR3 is TGTGCCAGCAGCTCTCGCCCGGATGGAGGGGAGCTGTTTTTT. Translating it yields CASSSRPDGGELFF.

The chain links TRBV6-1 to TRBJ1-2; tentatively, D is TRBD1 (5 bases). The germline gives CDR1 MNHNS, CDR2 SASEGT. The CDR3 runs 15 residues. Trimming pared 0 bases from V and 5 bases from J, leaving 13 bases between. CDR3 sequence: CASSEAITRDYGYTF. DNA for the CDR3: TGTGCCAGCAGTGAAGCGATTACCAGGGATTATGGCTACACCTTC.

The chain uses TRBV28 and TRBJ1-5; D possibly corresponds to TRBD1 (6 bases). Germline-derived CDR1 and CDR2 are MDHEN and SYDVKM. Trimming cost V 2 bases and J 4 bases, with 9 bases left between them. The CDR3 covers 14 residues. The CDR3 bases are TGTGCCAGCAGTTTAGGACAGAGAAATCAGCCCCAGCATTTT. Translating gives CASSLGQRNQPQHF.

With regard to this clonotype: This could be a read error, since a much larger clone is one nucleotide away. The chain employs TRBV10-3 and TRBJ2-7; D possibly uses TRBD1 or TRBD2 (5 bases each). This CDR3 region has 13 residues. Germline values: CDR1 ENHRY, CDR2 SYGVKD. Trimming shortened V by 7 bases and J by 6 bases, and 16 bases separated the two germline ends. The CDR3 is CAITRDGGREQYF. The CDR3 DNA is TGTGCCATCACCAGGGACGGAGGCCGCGAGCAGTACTTC.

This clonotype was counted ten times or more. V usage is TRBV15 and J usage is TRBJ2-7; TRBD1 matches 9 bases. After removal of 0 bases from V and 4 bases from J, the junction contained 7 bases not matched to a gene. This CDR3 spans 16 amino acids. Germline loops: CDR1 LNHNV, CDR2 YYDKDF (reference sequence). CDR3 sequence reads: CATSRDRGTGRYEQYF. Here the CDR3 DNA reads TGTGCCACCAGCAGAGACCGAGGGACAGGGCGATACGAGCAGTACTTC. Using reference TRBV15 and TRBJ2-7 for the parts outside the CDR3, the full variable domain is DAMVIQNPRYQVTQFGKPVTLSCSQTLNHNVMYWYQQKSSQAPKLLFHYYDKDFNNEADTPDNFQSRRPNTSFCFLDIRSPGLGDTAMYLCATSRDRGTGRYEQYFGPGTRLTVT.

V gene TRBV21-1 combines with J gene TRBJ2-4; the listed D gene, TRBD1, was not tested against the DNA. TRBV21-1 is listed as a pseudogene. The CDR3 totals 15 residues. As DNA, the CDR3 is TGTGCCATCTCGTACCGGGACAGGGGATTATGTGCGGTGTACTTC. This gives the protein CAISYRDRGLCAVYF.

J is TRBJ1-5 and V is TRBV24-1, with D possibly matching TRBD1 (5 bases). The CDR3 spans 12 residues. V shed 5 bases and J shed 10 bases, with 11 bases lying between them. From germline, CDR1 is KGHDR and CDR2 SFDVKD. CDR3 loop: CATSATEEPQHF. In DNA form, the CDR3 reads TGTGCCACCAGTGCGACAGAGGAACCCCAGCATTTT.

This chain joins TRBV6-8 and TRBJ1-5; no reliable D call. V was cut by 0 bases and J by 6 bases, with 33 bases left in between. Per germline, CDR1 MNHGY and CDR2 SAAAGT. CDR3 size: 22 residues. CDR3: CASSYSKLYPETVRVDCQPQHF. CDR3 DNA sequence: TGTGCCAGCAGTTACTCGAAATTGTACCCCGAAACCGTGCGTGTCGATTGTCAGCCCCAGCATTTT.

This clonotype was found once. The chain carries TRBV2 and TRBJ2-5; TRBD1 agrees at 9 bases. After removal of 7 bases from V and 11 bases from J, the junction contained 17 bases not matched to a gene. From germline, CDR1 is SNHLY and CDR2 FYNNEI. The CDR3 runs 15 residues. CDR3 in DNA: TGTGCCAGCAATGGGGGACAGGGAGACTACAATGAGCAGTACTTC. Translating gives CASNGGQGDYNEQYF. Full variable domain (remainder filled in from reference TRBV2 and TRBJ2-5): EPEVTQTPSHQVTQMGQEVILRCVPISNHLYFYWYRQILGQKVEFLVSFYNNEISEKSEIFDDQFSVERPDGSNFTLKIRSTKLEDSAMYFCASNGGQGDYNEQYFGPGTRLLVL.

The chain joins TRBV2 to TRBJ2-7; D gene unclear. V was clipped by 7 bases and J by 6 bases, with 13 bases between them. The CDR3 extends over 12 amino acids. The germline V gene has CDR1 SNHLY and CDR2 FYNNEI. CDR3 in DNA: TGTGCCAGCAACTTCGGGCCCTTCGAGCAGTACTTC. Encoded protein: CASNFGPFEQYF.